These T cell receptor beta chains were read from a single sample in a study of T-cell memory formation after mild COVID-19. TCRdb independently ran MiXCR on the 5' RACE reads; one entry per CDR3 protein. Of roughly 510,000 distinct CDR3 sequences listed, around 15% are singletons. Sequencing used PBMCs or a T cell subset sorted from them (not recorded which). The receptors derive from an adult woman who had mild COVID-19 (a few samples of this study predate the infection). Cell type and time point are not known. Each CDR3 is given with its conserved first and last residue. Each record gives: clone size, CDR3 length, D gene, V gene, J gene, CDR3 protein, CDR3 DNA. D genes are given only for firm matches. Part of the rows lack a size; the others show once, few, many or a class for expanded clones.

clone size: few
CDR3 length: 13
D gene: .
V gene: TRBV7-9
J gene: TRBJ2-7
CDR3 protein: CASSPRSGYEQYF
CDR3 DNA: TGTGCCAGCAGCCCCCGCAGTGGCTACGAGCAGTACTTC

clone size: .
CDR3 length: 12
D gene: .
V gene: TRBV19
J gene: TRBJ2-7
CDR3 protein: CASSDYSYEQYF
CDR3 DNA: TGTGCCAGTAGCGACTACTCCTACGAGCAGTACTTC

clone size: .
CDR3 length: 12
D gene: .
V gene: TRBV2
J gene: TRBJ2-7
CDR3 protein: CASIGAAYEQYF
CDR3 DNA: TGTGCCAGCATCGGGGCAGCGTACGAGCAGTACTTC

clone size: .
CDR3 length: 16
D gene: TRBD2
V gene: TRBV7-6
J gene: TRBJ2-3
CDR3 protein: CASSLGGDPAADTQYF
CDR3 DNA: TGTGCCAGCAGCCTCGGGGGGGACCCTGCCGCAGATACGCAGTATTTT

clone size: .
CDR3 length: 14
D gene: TRBD1
V gene: TRBV18
J gene: TRBJ2-5
CDR3 protein: CASSLDRAGETQYF
CDR3 DNA: TGTGCCAGCTCACTCGACAGGGCCGGAGAGACCCAGTACTTC

clone size: few
CDR3 length: 14
D gene: .
V gene: TRBV5-1
J gene: TRBJ1-1
CDR3 protein: CASSTGLMNTEAFF
CDR3 DNA: TGCGCCAGCAGTACGGGACTCATGAACACTGAAGCTTTCTTT

clone size: .
CDR3 length: 14
D gene: .
V gene: TRBV7-3
J gene: TRBJ2-1
CDR3 protein: CASSSQGLTDEQFF
CDR3 DNA: TGTGCCAGCAGCTCACAGGGACTCACGGATGAGCAGTTCTTC

clone size: .
CDR3 length: 14
D gene: .
V gene: TRBV29-1
J gene: TRBJ2-7
CDR3 protein: CSVEGTTSSYEQYF
CDR3 DNA: TGCAGCGTTGAAGGGACGACTAGCTCCTACGAGCAGTACTTC

clone size: .
CDR3 length: 15
D gene: TRBD1
V gene: TRBV19
J gene: TRBJ1-5
CDR3 protein: CASRGGQGSNQPQHF
CDR3 DNA: TGTGCCAGTAGAGGAGGACAGGGAAGCAATCAGCCCCAGCATTTT

clone size: many
CDR3 length: 14
D gene: TRBD1
V gene: TRBV4-2
J gene: TRBJ2-7
CDR3 protein: CASSHTGQAYEQYF
CDR3 DNA: TGTGCCAGCAGCCACACGGGACAGGCCTACGAGCAGTACTTC

clone size: .
CDR3 length: 17
D gene: .
V gene: TRBV5-5
J gene: TRBJ1-6
CDR3 protein: CASSLAGGSSYNSPLHF
CDR3 DNA: TGTGCCAGCAGCTTGGCGGGGGGCAGCTCCTATAATTCACCCCTCCACTTT

clone size: .
CDR3 length: 14
D gene: .
V gene: TRBV20-1
J gene: TRBJ2-1
CDR3 protein: CSAYPLGRPNEQFF
CDR3 DNA: TGCAGTGCTTACCCTCTAGGGCGGCCCAATGAGCAGTTCTTC

clone size: .
CDR3 length: 16
D gene: TRBD2
V gene: TRBV12-3/TRBV12-4
J gene: TRBJ2-2
CDR3 protein: CASSHPSGGCTGELFF
CDR3 DNA: TGTGCCAGCAGTCACCCCTCGGGGGGGTGCACCGGGGAGCTGTTTTTT

clone size: .
CDR3 length: 13
D gene: .
V gene: TRBV7-6
J gene: TRBJ2-1
CDR3 protein: CASSLDSVGEQFF
CDR3 DNA: TGTGCCAGCAGCTTAGACAGTGTGGGTGAGCAGTTCTTC

clone size: .
CDR3 length: 13
D gene: TRBD1
V gene: TRBV5-1
J gene: TRBJ1-2
CDR3 protein: CASKTGGNYGYTF
CDR3 DNA: TGCGCCAGCAAGACAGGGGGAAACTATGGCTACACCTTC

clone size: .
CDR3 length: 13
D gene: .
V gene: TRBV12-3/TRBV12-4
J gene: TRBJ1-3
CDR3 protein: CASRKLSGNTIYF
CDR3 DNA: TGTGCCAGCAGAAAGCTCTCTGGAAACACCATATATTTT

clone size: .
CDR3 length: 15
D gene: TRBD1
V gene: TRBV10-3
J gene: TRBJ2-7
CDR3 protein: CAISDSDRRPYEQYF
CDR3 DNA: TGTGCCATCAGTGATTCGGACAGGCGGCCCTACGAGCAGTACTTC

clone size: many
CDR3 length: 16
D gene: TRBD2
V gene: TRBV20-1
J gene: TRBJ2-1
CDR3 protein: CSARGGTSGKVIEQFF
CDR3 DNA: TGCAGTGCTAGAGGAGGGACTAGCGGGAAGGTGATTGAGCAGTTCTTC

clone size: .
CDR3 length: 14
D gene: .
V gene: TRBV30
J gene: TRBJ2-7
CDR3 protein: CAWSVGRDRYEQYF
CDR3 DNA: TGTGCCTGGAGTGTTGGCAGGGATCGGTACGAGCAGTACTTC

clone size: .
CDR3 length: 16
D gene: TRBD2
V gene: TRBV24-1
J gene: TRBJ2-3
CDR3 protein: CATSEGPSGSLAAQYF
CDR3 DNA: TGTGCCACCAGTGAGGGACCTAGCGGGAGTCTGGCGGCGCAGTATTTT

clone size: .
CDR3 length: 17
D gene: TRBD1
V gene: TRBV7-8
J gene: TRBJ2-3
CDR3 protein: CASSWWTGYEVTDTQYF
CDR3 DNA: TGTGCCAGCAGCTGGTGGACAGGGTACGAGGTAACCGATACGCAGTATTTT

clone size: .
CDR3 length: 16
D gene: TRBD2
V gene: TRBV20-1
J gene: TRBJ2-7
CDR3 protein: CSARPGLAGRTYEQYF
CDR3 DNA: TGCAGTGCTAGACCGGGACTAGCGGGGAGGACCTACGAGCAGTACTTC

clone size: few
CDR3 length: 16
D gene: TRBD2
V gene: TRBV29-1
J gene: TRBJ2-1
CDR3 protein: CSVVISASGAYNEQFF
CDR3 DNA: TGCAGCGTTGTGATCTCGGCTAGCGGGGCCTACAATGAGCAGTTCTTC

clone size: .
CDR3 length: 16
D gene: .
V gene: TRBV19
J gene: TRBJ1-6
CDR3 protein: CASSIAGRGNNSPLHF
CDR3 DNA: TGTGCCAGTAGTATCGCGGGGAGGGGGAATAATTCACCCCTCCACTTT

clone size: few
CDR3 length: 14
D gene: .
V gene: TRBV11-2
J gene: TRBJ2-3
CDR3 protein: CASTQTSGTDTQYF
CDR3 DNA: TGTGCCAGCACCCAAACTAGTGGCACAGATACGCAGTATTTT

clone size: .
CDR3 length: 13
D gene: .
V gene: TRBV28
J gene: TRBJ2-7
CDR3 protein: CASKEGANYEQYF
CDR3 DNA: TGTGCCAGCAAGGAAGGCGCAAACTACGAGCAGTACTTC

clone size: .
CDR3 length: 17
D gene: TRBD1
V gene: TRBV9
J gene: TRBJ2-2
CDR3 protein: CASSVHEGTGETGELFF
CDR3 DNA: TGTGCCAGCAGCGTCCACGAGGGGACAGGGGAAACCGGGGAGCTGTTTTTT

clone size: .
CDR3 length: 15
D gene: .
V gene: TRBV20-1
J gene: TRBJ2-3
CDR3 protein: CSAFPLTRSTDTQYF
CDR3 DNA: TGCAGTGCTTTTCCTCTGACTAGAAGCACAGATACGCAGTATTTT

clone size: .
CDR3 length: 14
D gene: .
V gene: TRBV20-1
J gene: TRBJ2-3
CDR3 protein: CSAREITSTDTQYF
CDR3 DNA: TGCAGTGCTAGAGAGATCACGAGCACAGATACGCAGTATTTT

clone size: few
CDR3 length: 16
D gene: .
V gene: TRBV7-9
J gene: TRBJ2-3
CDR3 protein: CASSLYALTSTDTQYF
CDR3 DNA: TGTGCCAGCAGCTTATATGCTTTGACTAGCACAGATACGCAGTATTTT